What follows are 27 T cell receptor beta chains derived from one specimen sequenced in a study of T cells in Graves' hyperthyroidism and ophthalmopathy. What was amplified from RNA transcripts were TCR beta CDR3 regions. A first-round RT-PCR of the TCR CDR3 used the HTBI primer set. TCRdb reanalysed the multiplex PCR reads using MiXCR and keeps one entry per CDR3 protein. The table has over 350,000 distinct CDR3 sequences, roughly 15% seen once. The source material was blood. These TCRs come from a man between 18 and 29 years old with Graves' ophthalmopathy.

The V gene is TRBV28, the J gene TRBJ1-2; D is possibly TRBD1 (6 bases). The CDR3 is made up of 15 amino acids. With 3 bases removed from V and 7 bases from J, the gap between germline ends came to 18 bases. From germline, CDR1 is MDHEN and CDR2 SYDVKM. CDR3 sequence: CASSLLPGVQRGYTF. The CDR3, as DNA: TGTGCCAGCAGTTTGTTACCAGGGGTTCAGCGTGGCTACACCTTC.

This clonotype was seen repeatedly, ten times or more. The rearrangement links TRBV6-1 to TRBJ1-2; 7 nucleotides align to TRBD1. The germline V gene encodes CDR1 MNHNS and CDR2 SASEGT. Germline trimming cut 6 bases from V and 7 bases from J; bases unmatched to any gene: 5. The CDR3 runs to 12 residues. The CDR3 sequence is CASRNDRVGYTF. Here the CDR3 DNA reads TGTGCCAGCAGGAACGACAGGGTTGGCTACACCTTC.

V is TRBV5-6 and J is TRBJ2-7; 11 nucleotides match TRBD1. CDR3 size: 15 residues. V gave up 4 bases and J gave up 5 bases; unmatched junction bases: 8. The germline gives CDR1 SGHDT, CDR2 YYEEEE. CDR3 DNA sequence: TGTGCCAGCAGCCCTGTGGGACAGGGGGTGCACGAGCAGTACTTC. Translating it yields CASSPVGQGVHEQYF.

As concerns this clonotype: A single base separates this from a much larger clone, so it may be a read error. The chain recombines TRBV6-1 with TRBJ2-7; maybe TRBD1 (5 bases). Germline lookup yields CDR1 MNHNS and CDR2 SASEGT. The germline V and J ends were trimmed by 5 bases and 3 bases, with 8 bases remaining between them. This CDR3 has 12 residues. CDR3 nucleotides: TGTGCCAGCAGTCAGGGTTACTACGAGCAGTACTTC. Translated, it gives CASSQGYYEQYF.

The chain carries TRBV10-2 and TRBJ2-3, with TRBD2 matching over 12 bases. Germline V CDR1 and CDR2: WSHSY, SAAADI. This CDR3 spans 16 amino acids. The ends lost 0 bases at V and 4 bases at J; junction bases unmatched: 2. CDR3 DNA: TGCGCCAGCAGTGAGTCGACTAGCGGGAGAGCAGATACGCAGTATTTT. Protein: CASSESTSGRADTQYF.

The gene calls are TRBV19 and TRBJ1-5, with 7 bases lining up with TRBD1. This CDR3 is built from 16 residues. V was clipped by 3 bases and J by 5 bases; unmatched bases: 10. Germline CDR1 reads LNHDA; CDR2 reads SQIVND (reference sequence). The CDR3 loop reads CASSISTGDVDQPQHF. The CDR3 coding sequence is TGTGCCAGTAGTATTAGTACAGGGGATGTAGATCAGCCCCAGCATTTT.

This clonotype was seen more than once but under ten times. V usage is TRBV24-1 and J usage is TRBJ1-2; 11 bases map to TRBD1. The CDR3 extends over 17 amino acids. Unmatched junction bases numbered 12, after V lost 7 bases and J lost 3 bases. Germline V lookup: CDR1 KGHDR, CDR2 SFDVKD. The CDR3 coding sequence is TGTGCCACCAGCCCTGGGACAGGGGGGCTCTTAGACTATGGCTACACCTTC. It codes for CATSPGTGGLLDYGYTF.

This clonotype was observed at least ten times. The chain uses TRBV29-1 and TRBJ2-1; D ambiguous. Germline CDR1 is SQVTM and CDR2 is ANQGSEA. The CDR3 length is 11 residues. The ends were cut back, 7 bases at V and 6 bases at J, with 10 bases in the middle. The CDR3 region is CSGGPPNEQFF. The DNA for the CDR3 is TGCAGCGGTGGACCGCCCAATGAGCAGTTCTTC.

This clonotype occurred many times. V is TRBV7-2 and J is TRBJ1-5; D is unclear. V lost 3 bases and J lost 3, with 3 bases in between. CDR3 length: 12 amino acids. Germline-derived CDR1 and CDR2 are SGHTA and FQGNSA. In DNA, the CDR3 is TGTGCCAGCAGCTTCCTCAATCAGCCCCAGCATTTT. Translation gives CASSFLNQPQHF.

This clonotype has a count of ten or more. The J gene is TRBJ2-1, the V gene TRBV28; 10 nucleotides line up with TRBD1. This CDR3 contains 15 residues. V lost 6 bases, J lost 6 bases, and 8 bases stayed unmatched. From germline, CDR1 is MDHEN and CDR2 SYDVKM. The CDR3 DNA is TGTGCCAGCAGAACAGACAGGGGGCCGAGCAATGAGCAGTTCTTC. This translates into CASRTDRGPSNEQFF.

This clonotype was counted at least ten times. J is TRBJ2-2 and V is TRBV5-1; TRBD1 matches 7 bases. Germline CDR1 SGHRS, CDR2 YFSETQ. V lost 4 bases to trimming and J lost 1 base; unmatched junction nucleotides: 7. CDR3 size: 16 residues. CDR3 sequence reads: CASSGTGTVNTGELFF. The DNA for the CDR3 is TGCGCCAGCAGCGGGACCGGGACAGTGAACACCGGGGAGCTGTTTTTT.

The rearrangement uses TRBV7-9 and TRBJ2-5; 8 bases are shared with TRBD1. J was trimmed by 3 bases and V by 6 bases; bases with no gene match: 6. The CDR3 sequence is 14 residues long. CDR1 and CDR2 (germline): SEHNR, FQNEAQ (reference sequence). The CDR3 DNA follows: TGTGCCAGCAGAGGGACGGACAGGGAAGAGACCCAGTACTTC. This translates into CASRGTDREETQYF.

The chain joins TRBV20-1 to TRBJ2-1; possible D gene TRBD2, 6 bases. CDR1 DFQATT and CDR2 SNEGSKA come from the germline V gene (reference sequence). This CDR3 contains 15 residues. Trimming shortened V by 3 bases and J by 2 bases, and 14 bases separated the two germline ends. In nucleotides, the CDR3 is TGCAGTGCTAGGCAGGGCGCGGGAACCTACAATGAGCAGTTCTTC. It yields the protein CSARQGAGTYNEQFF.

As concerns this clonotype: This may come from a read error, since a much larger clone is one base off. The chain joins TRBV5-1 to TRBJ1-1; a possible D gene is TRBD1 (6 bases). This CDR3 is 13 amino acids long. CDR1 is SGHRS, CDR2 YFSETQ, per germline. The CDR3 DNA is TGCGCCAGCAGCCAAATCCGGGACACTGAAGTTTTCTTT. Protein product: CASSQIRDTEVFF.

In this sample, this clonotype turned up many times. The J gene is TRBJ1-1, the V gene TRBV30; D uncertain. The germline V gene encodes CDR1 GTSNPN and CDR2 SVGIG (reference sequence). Trimming left V 0 bases short and J 0 bases short, with 5 bases between. The CDR3 sequence is 13 residues long. Written as DNA, the CDR3 is TGTGCCTGGAGTGTACGGATGAACACTGAAGCTTTCTTT. Protein product: CAWSVRMNTEAFF.

In this sample, this clonotype turned up many times. This rearrangement joins TRBV12-3 or TRBV12-4 to TRBJ2-5; 9 nucleotides align to TRBD2. The CDR3 length is 14 residues. The V segment lost 5 bases and the J segment 4 bases; nucleotides outside the gene matches: 5. The CDR3 loop reads CASSQREERETQYF. CDR3 in DNA: TGTGCCAGCAGTCAGCGGGAGGAGAGAGAGACCCAGTACTTC.

There are a few counts of this clonotype. The chain couples TRBV14 to TRBJ2-1; D might be TRBD2 (5 bases). Trimming removed 3 bases at V and 4 bases at J, with 13 bases between. This CDR3 is 15 amino acids long. Looked up from germline, CDR1 is SGHDN and CDR2 is FVKESK. CDR3 region: CASSHPSPGYNEQFF. The CDR3 DNA reads as TGTGCCAGCAGCCACCCAAGCCCGGGATACAATGAGCAGTTCTTC.

This clonotype was recorded a few times. An end of the junction differs from the germline gene, which may be a read error. Here the CDR3 reads CATSVGGRYTGELFF. As DNA, the CDR3 is TGTGCCACCAGTGTTGGAGGTAGATACACCGGGGAGCTGTTTTTT. The chain has TRBV6-2 or TRBV6-3 and TRBJ2-2, with D perhaps matching TRBD2 (5 bases). The CDR3 spans 15 residues. The germline V gene encodes CDR1 MNHEY and CDR2 SVGEGT.

This clonotype was counted at least ten times. The chain employs TRBV11-3 and TRBJ2-1; D is unresolved. Deletions cut 0 bases from V and 5 bases from J, with 8 bases between. This CDR3 has 14 residues. Germline CDR1 is SGHNT and CDR2 is YENEEA. The CDR3 nucleotides read TGTGCCAGCAGCTTAGACGGGCCAGACAATGAGCAGTTCTTC. Translating gives CASSLDGPDNEQFF.

The J gene is TRBJ1-2, the V gene TRBV5-1, with 7 positions matching TRBD1. J was trimmed by 3 bases and V by 4 bases; bases with no gene match: 3. CDR3 size: 13 residues. In germline, CDR1 is SGHRS, CDR2 YFSETQ. CDR3 amino acids: CASSIDRDYGYTF. The CDR3, as DNA: TGCGCCAGCAGCATTGACAGGGACTATGGCTACACCTTC.

This clonotype was observed at least ten times. This chain links TRBV6-1 with TRBJ2-1, with TRBD2 matching 8 bases. The germline V gene has CDR1 MNHNS and CDR2 SASEGT. After removal of 7 bases from V and 9 bases from J, the junction contained 11 bases not matched to a gene. The CDR3 has 14 residues. The CDR3 DNA reads as TGTGCCAGCACCGATCGGGGGGGGATGGGTGAGCAGTTCTTC. This codes for CASTDRGGMGEQFF.

This clonotype has a handful of counts. V usage is TRBV19 and J usage is TRBJ2-1; 8 nucleotides line up with TRBD2. The CDR3 length is 16 residues. V was clipped by 0 bases and J by 0 bases; unmatched bases: 1. In germline, CDR1 is LNHDA, CDR2 SQIVND (reference sequence). The CDR3 spells CASSIDLAGSYNEQFF. CDR3 bases: TGTGCCAGTAGTATAGATCTAGCGGGCTCCTACAATGAGCAGTTCTTC.

This clonotype was seen ten or more times. Here the CDR3 reads CSARRVYEQYF. In DNA form, the CDR3 reads TGCAGTGCTAGAAGGGTTTACGAGCAGTACTTC. The rearrangement uses TRBV20-1 and TRBJ2-7; D uncertain. With 2 bases removed from V and 4 bases from J, the gap between germline ends came to 6 bases. Germline CDR1 DFQATT, CDR2 SNEGSKA (reference sequence). The CDR3 totals 11 residues.

This chain connects TRBV6-1 to TRBJ1-2, with 12 bases lining up with TRBD1. The CDR3 has 13 residues. Trimming cost V 8 bases and J 6 bases; bases outside gene matches: 4. Germline CDR1 MNHNS, CDR2 SASEGT. CDR3 protein: CASWGQGANGYTF. Here the CDR3 DNA reads TGTGCCAGCTGGGGACAGGGGGCGAATGGCTACACCTTC.

The sample holds a few counts of this clonotype. J is TRBJ2-1 and V is TRBV18; 7 bases are shared with TRBD2. V was clipped by 3 bases and J by 3 bases; unmatched bases: 5. From germline, CDR1 is KGHSH and CDR2 LQKENI. The CDR3 has 15 amino acids. The CDR3 protein is CASSPRSGNYNEQFF. DNA for the CDR3: TGTGCCAGCTCACCGAGGAGCGGGAACTACAATGAGCAGTTCTTC.

This clonotype came up many times. The genes are TRBV2 and TRBJ1-5; D remains unclear. V shed 0 bases and J shed 7 bases, with 13 bases lying between them. This CDR3 spans 15 amino acids. CDR1 is SNHLY, CDR2 FYNNEI, per germline. CDR3 amino acids: CASSEASIPPQPQHF. CDR3 DNA sequence: TGTGCCAGCAGTGAAGCGAGCATACCCCCGCAGCCCCAGCATTTT.

By frequency in the sample, this clonotype is medium-sized (0.01 to 0.1%). J is TRBJ2-5 and V is TRBV12-3 or TRBV12-4; 9 bases match TRBD2. The CDR3 loop spans 16 amino acids. V lost 1 base, J lost 5 bases, and 8 bases stayed unmatched. The CDR3 DNA follows: TGTGCCAGCAGTTTAGAGGGGCGGGGGGGCCAGGAGACCCAGTACTTC. Its protein is CASSLEGRGGQETQYF.